These 21 T cell receptor beta chains were all obtained from the same sample, sequenced in a study of blood T cell repertoires in COVID-19. The assay was immunoSEQ multiplex PCR, and TCRdb's table has in-frame clones only and misses some. The sample has 120,000 to 150,000 clones; around 81% are singletons. The sample comprised peripheral blood. These receptors were taken from a man aged 55-75 years with active or convalescent COVID-19.

This chain links TRBV4-3 with TRBJ1-5, with a possible D match to TRBD1 (6 bases). Germline lookup yields CDR1 LGHNA and CDR2 YSLEER. The length of the CDR3 is 16 residues. V was trimmed by 3 bases and J by 4 bases, leaving 16 bases between them. The CDR3 sequence: CASSQSTGTKNQPQHF. CDR3 bases: TGCGCCAGCAGCCAGTCTACCGGGACAAAAAATCAGCCCCAGCATTTT.

The rearrangement joins TRBV6-1 to TRBJ2-2; D gene ambiguous. This CDR3 has 14 amino acids. Per the germline V gene, CDR1 is MNHNS and CDR2 is SASEGT. Trimming removed 1 base from V and 3 bases from J, with 6 bases in between. The DNA of the CDR3 is TGTGCCAGCAGTGAAGTCTTCCACACCGGGGAGCTGTTTTTT. Translation gives CASSEVFHTGELFF.

The chain couples TRBV3-1 (or the pseudogene TRBV3-2) to TRBJ2-4, with 9 bases identical to TRBD1. From germline, CDR1 is LGHDT and CDR2 YNNKEL (reference sequence). V trimming: 4 bases; J trimming: 11 bases; junction bases outside the gene matches: 12. The CDR3 contains 15 residues. The CDR3 coding sequence is TGTGCCAGCAGCCCTCAAAGCGGGACAGGGAGGGTTCAGTACTTC. This translates into CASSPQSGTGRVQYF.

The chain combines TRBV29-1 with TRBJ2-5; 12 nucleotides agree with TRBD2. The CDR3 has 15 amino acids. Germline CDR1 is SQVTM and CDR2 is ANQGSEA. The V gene end was trimmed by 7 bases and the J gene end by 4 bases; junction bases not matched to a gene: 10. The CDR3 region is CSASRGLAGGETQYF. The CDR3, as DNA: TGCAGCGCTTCCAGGGGACTAGCGGGTGGAGAGACCCAGTACTTC.

The chain is built from TRBV7-9 and TRBJ2-7; weak D call: TRBD1 (6 bases). Trimming took off 3 bases at V and 5 bases at J, with 14 bases between the two ends. Germline-derived CDR1 and CDR2 are SEHNR and FQNEAQ (reference sequence). The CDR3 is 14 residues long. The CDR3 coding sequence is TGTGCCAGCAGCTTGGGGGCCAGGGGCGACGAGCAGTACTTC. Protein product: CASSLGARGDEQYF.

The chain carries TRBV3-1 (or the pseudogene TRBV3-2) and TRBJ2-5; TRBD1 agrees at 10 bases. CDR3 size: 17 residues. Germline trimming cut 0 bases from V and 3 bases from J; bases unmatched to any gene: 7. The V gene's germline CDR1 is LGHDT and CDR2 YNNKEL (reference sequence). The DNA for the CDR3 is TGTGCCAGCAGCCAAGATCTAACCGGGACAGGGGAAGAGACCCAGTACTTC. This encodes CASSQDLTGTGEETQYF.

The rearrangement joins TRBV6-1 to TRBJ1-2; D unclear. Germline V gene lookup returns CDR1 MNHNS and CDR2 SASEGT. The CDR3 has 15 residues. The V gene lost 0 bases and the J gene lost 0 bases, with 8 bases spanning the gap. The CDR3 region has the DNA TGTGCCAGCAGTGAAGCCAGGCAAGCTAACTATGGCTACACCTTC. Translating it yields CASSEARQANYGYTF.

This clone is a singleton in its sample. The chain's CDR3 is CASSWTSDSYEQYF. The CDR3, as DNA: TGTGCCAGCAGTTGGACTAGCGACTCCTACGAGCAGTACTTC. V and J are TRBV27 and TRBJ2-7; TRBD2 matches 9 bases. The CDR3 contains 14 residues. V lost 4 bases, J lost 0 bases, and 1 base stayed unmatched. Germline V gene sequence: CDR1 MNHEY, CDR2 SMNVEV (reference sequence).

This clone was seen once. V is TRBV5-6 and J is TRBJ1-3; unclear D gene. Deletions cut 1 base from V and 3 bases from J, with 5 bases between. CDR3 length: 13 residues. Germline CDR1 reads SGHDT; CDR2 reads YYEEEE. The CDR3 spells CASSLPGGNTIYF. The CDR3, as DNA: TGTGCCAGCAGCTTGCCGGGTGGAAACACCATATATTTT.

This clone was seen a handful of times. The CDR3 DNA reads as TGTGCCAGTACCCGAAGAGAGACAGGAGCCCTTATCCGCGATTCAAATAATTCACCCCTCCACTTT. Its protein product is CASTRRETGALIRDSNNSPLHF. The genes are TRBV19 and TRBJ1-6; D is perhaps TRBD1 (6 bases). CDR1 LNHDA and CDR2 SQIVND come from the germline V gene (reference sequence). Deletions cut 7 bases from V and 5 bases from J, with 36 bases between. This CDR3 spans 22 amino acids.

The chain recombines TRBV2 with TRBJ1-5, with TRBD1 identical over 8 bases. The CDR3 sequence is 16 residues long. V dropped 4 bases and J dropped 0; count of bases not matched to a gene: 5. CDR1 is SNHLY and CDR2 is FYNNEI in the germline V gene. The CDR3, as DNA: TGTGCCAGCAGTGCTCCGGGACAGGCTAGCAATCAGCCCCAGCATTTT. It encodes CASSAPGQASNQPQHF.

The table lists this clone with a few counts. The V gene is TRBV28, the J gene TRBJ1-2, with 8 bases identical to TRBD1. The CDR3 is 13 amino acids. V gave up 3 bases and J gave up 7 bases; unmatched junction bases: 4. Germline CDR1 MDHEN, CDR2 SYDVKM. The CDR3 sequence: CASSFQGALGYTF. The CDR3 coding sequence is TGTGCCAGCAGTTTCCAGGGGGCTCTTGGCTACACCTTC.

The rearrangement links TRBV23-1 to TRBJ2-6; 8 bases align to TRBD1. TRBV23-1 falls under the ORF class, with uncertain function. This CDR3 has 17 residues. Unmatched junction bases numbered 7, after V lost 5 bases and J lost 1 base. The CDR3 sequence: CASSLAGTGSGANVLTF. In DNA form, the CDR3 reads TGCGCCAGCAGTTTGGCGGGGACAGGTTCTGGGGCCAACGTCCTGACTTTC.

This sequence joins TRBV4-2 and TRBJ2-3, with 9 bases identical to TRBD2. V was pared by 4 bases and J by 6 bases, with 20 bases of the junction left unmatched. CDR3 length: 19 residues. Germline assignment: CDR1 LGHNA and CDR2 YNFKEQ. CDR3 bases: TGTGCCAGCAGCCTTTTCCCTCGGGGGGCGGGAGGGGTCCCGGATACGCAGTATTTT. The encoded protein is CASSLFPRGAGGVPDTQYF.

The chain joins TRBV10-3 to TRBJ1-5; D is uncertain. Trimming took 0 bases from V and 9 from J, leaving 15 bases between them. CDR1 ENHRY and CDR2 SYGVKD come from the germline V gene. The CDR3 extends over 15 amino acids. The CDR3 region is CAISESRGSLAPQHF. The CDR3 nucleotides read TGTGCCATCAGTGAGTCGAGAGGCAGCCTTGCGCCCCAGCATTTT.

V is TRBV20-1 and J is TRBJ2-7; the D gene is possibly TRBD2 (5 bases). V lost 3 bases and J 0 bases, leaving 9 bases between the germline ends. Germline V gene lookup returns CDR1 DFQATT and CDR2 SNEGSKA (reference sequence). This CDR3 is 13 amino acids long. In nucleotides, the CDR3 is TGCAGTGCTAGTCGCGGGTTCTCCTACGAGCAGTACTTC. Amino acids: CSASRGFSYEQYF.

The chain couples TRBV9 to TRBJ2-5; 9 bases match TRBD1. Germline assignment: CDR1 SGDLS and CDR2 YYNGEE. The CDR3 is 15 amino acids. V shed 0 bases and J 5 bases; nucleotides not matched to a gene: 5. CDR3 protein: CASSVDTGGLETQYF. In DNA form, the CDR3 reads TGTGCCAGCAGCGTAGATACAGGGGGCCTGGAGACCCAGTACTTC.

The CDR3 protein is CASSPVGAGGQETQYF. For the CDR3, the DNA is TGTGCCAGCAGCCCGGTGGGAGCGGGAGGCCAAGAGACCCAGTACTTC. The chain couples TRBV9 to TRBJ2-5, with 9 bases matching TRBD2. The CDR3 runs 16 residues. Trimming took 4 bases from V and 1 from J; bases not matched to a gene: 8. Germline V lookup: CDR1 SGDLS, CDR2 YYNGEE.

This chain uses TRBV4-2 with TRBJ1-4, with 11 bases lining up with TRBD1. Trimming removed 3 bases from V and 5 bases from J; junction bases left unmatched: 5. Germline CDR1 and CDR2: LGHNA and YNFKEQ. This CDR3 comprises 16 residues. CDR3 sequence (DNA): TGTGCCAGCAGCCAGGGACAGGGGGTCCCAAATGAAAAACTGTTTTTT. It codes for CASSQGQGVPNEKLFF.

The count of this clone is one. The rearrangement joins TRBV5-1 to TRBJ1-6, with D unresolved. Germline lookup yields CDR1 SGHRS and CDR2 YFSETQ. V was cut by 6 bases and J by 5 bases, with 9 bases left in between. The length of the CDR3 is 13 residues. In DNA, the CDR3 is TGCGCCAGCAAACCTGAGCATAATTCACCCCTCCACTTT. Translated, it gives CASKPEHNSPLHF.

The chain recombines TRBV19 with TRBJ1-4; 7 positions agree with TRBD1. Trimming cost V 3 bases and J 7 bases; bases outside gene matches: 5. The CDR3 has 14 amino acids. Germline V gene data show CDR1 as LNHDA and CDR2 as SQIVND (reference sequence). This CDR3 is CASSIRQGSEKLFF. DNA of the CDR3: TGTGCCAGTAGTATCAGACAGGGAAGTGAAAAACTGTTTTTT.